This T cell receptor beta chain derives from a study of cytomegalovirus exposure and HLA in healthy donors. PCR was performed using 60 Vbeta and 13 Jbeta primers. Sequencing was performed with immunoSEQ multiplex PCR; in TCRdb, only in-frame clones are kept and a portion is missing. The sample includes around 150,000 clones, 78% of them seen just once. The V end was cut by 0 bases, the J end by 5 bases, with 14 bases between. The germline V gene has CDR1 SNHLY and CDR2 FYNNEI. CDR3 length: 15 amino acids. Material for sequencing was PBMCs. The chain links TRBV2 to TRBJ2-7; D not certain. This receptor was identified in a male donor in good health and CMV-seronegative. The CDR3 region has the DNA TGTGCCAGCAGTGAAGCGCTTAGAGTCCTCCACGAGCAGTACTTC. This encodes CASSEALRVLHEQYF.